This paragraph covers one TCR beta chain sequence. There are 18 residues in the CDR3. With 4 bases clipped from V and 7 bases from J, the junction kept 16 bases outside the gene matches. CDR1 is SEHNR, CDR2 FQNEAQ, per germline (reference sequence). These data originate in a study of T cell changes during pregnancy in multiple sclerosis. The data were produced by immunoSEQ multiplex PCR, yet TCRdb's version contains in-frame clones alone and is incomplete. Here the sample spans 30,000 to 40,000 clones, 89% being singletons. The J gene is TRBJ2-1, the V gene TRBV7-9; 10 bases are a match to TRBD1. Sequenced material: CD8+ T cells from peripheral blood mononuclear cells, taken in the second trimester of pregnancy. The TCR comes from a female donor with multiple sclerosis, enrolled in a pregnancy study. CDR3: CASSSGEAWTGGRNEQFF. The CDR3 region has the DNA TGTGCCAGCAGCTCAGGGGAGGCTTGGACAGGGGGGAGAAATGAGCAGTTCTTC.